The rows below give T cell receptor beta chains drawn from one sample of a study of blood T cells in healthy people across ages. TCRdb passed the 5' RACE reads through MiXCR, listing each CDR3 protein once. This repertoire shows hundreds of thousands of distinct CDR3 sequences, approximately 59% found once; its top ten account for about a quarter. Material for sequencing was blood. The source is a man aged 30 to 39 in good health. The CDR3 runs from the conserved cysteine through the conserved F or W. A D gene is named only where the DNA matches it firmly. Not all rows give a size; the values are once, few, many and, for expanded clones, a class.

V: TRBV10-3
size: .
J: TRBJ2-7
D: TRBD2
DNA: TGTGCCATCAGTGTTGGAGGGGAGGGCGAGCAGTACTTC
CDR3: CAISVGGEGEQYF

V: TRBV3-1
size: few
J: TRBJ2-1
D: .
DNA: TGTGCCAGCAGCCAAGCATCCCAGATCCGTAATGAGCAGTTCTTC
CDR3: CASSQASQIRNEQFF

V: TRBV12-3/TRBV12-4
size: .
J: TRBJ1-6
D: .
DNA: TGTGCCAGCAGGGGCTCCTATTCACCCCTCCACTTT
CDR3: CASRGSYSPLHF

V: TRBV2
size: .
J: TRBJ1-1
D: .
DNA: TGTGCCAGCAGTGAGCCCCGGGGCCTCGATGAAGCTTTCTTT
CDR3: CASSEPRGLDEAFF

V: TRBV7-2
size: .
J: TRBJ1-4
D: .
DNA: TGTGCCAGCAGCTTCGGAGGGGGGAATGAAAAACTGTTTTTT
CDR3: CASSFGGGNEKLFF

V: TRBV4-3
size: .
J: TRBJ1-2
D: TRBD1
DNA: TGCGCCAGCAGCCAGCAGGTCGCCTGGACAGGGGGCTTGGATGGCTACACCTTC
CDR3: CASSQQVAWTGGLDGYTF

V: TRBV7-8
size: .
J: TRBJ1-4
D: .
DNA: TGTGCCAGCAGCTTAGGGGGGAGCTCTAATGAAAAACTGTTTTTT
CDR3: CASSLGGSSNEKLFF

V: TRBV19
size: .
J: TRBJ1-1
D: TRBD1
DNA: TGTGCCAGTAGTGGGACAGGGGGAGAGGGTGAAGCTTTCTTT
CDR3: CASSGTGGEGEAFF

V: TRBV15
size: .
J: TRBJ2-7
D: .
DNA: TGTGCCACCAGCAGTCCAGCGGACAAATACGAGCAGTACTTC
CDR3: CATSSPADKYEQYF

V: TRBV5-5
size: .
J: TRBJ1-4
D: TRBD1
DNA: TGTGCCAGCAGCTGGGACAGGGCCCTTAATGAAAAACTGTTTTTT
CDR3: CASSWDRALNEKLFF

V: TRBV4-3
size: .
J: TRBJ2-2
D: .
DNA: TGCGCCAGCAGCCCCCTCCCGCCGGGGCCGAACACCGGGGAGCTGTTTTTT
CDR3: CASSPLPPGPNTGELFF